The 30 T cell receptor beta chains below were found in one sample sequenced in a study of blood T cell repertoires in COVID-19. Produced via immunoSEQ multiplex PCR; TCRdb's table is partial and in-frame only. The data show some 270,000 clones, about 86% seen once. Material for sequencing was peripheral blood. Source of these receptors: a person between 65 and 80 years old with COVID-19, enrolled during active disease.

This clone has a single count. The rearrangement joins TRBV7-3 to TRBJ2-1; 11 nucleotides match TRBD2. The J segment lost 9 bases and the V segment lost 4 bases, leaving 8 bases of the junction unmatched. The CDR3 spans 15 residues. Germline CDR1 is SGHTA and CDR2 is FQGTGA. The CDR3 spells CASSSRSGGAAEQFF. In nucleotides, the CDR3 is TGTGCCAGCAGCTCTCGTAGCGGGGGGGCCGCTGAGCAGTTCTTC.

This clone was counted only a few times. V and J are TRBV7-2 and TRBJ2-1; 9 bases are shared with TRBD2. Germline trimming cut 8 bases from V and 0 bases from J; bases unmatched to any gene: 11. Looked up from germline, CDR1 is SGHTA and CDR2 is FQGNSA. CDR3 length equals 17 residues. The CDR3 loop reads CASAQDQAGGSYNEQFF. The CDR3 coding sequence is TGTGCCAGCGCCCAAGATCAAGCGGGAGGCTCCTACAATGAGCAGTTCTTC.

V is TRBV4-3 and J is TRBJ2-2; TRBD2 aligns across 15 bases. CDR1 LGHNA and CDR2 YSLEER come from the germline V gene. The length of the CDR3 is 17 residues. The ends lost 4 bases at V and 4 bases at J; junction bases unmatched: 4. CDR3 amino acids: CASSPRTSGGATGELFF. The CDR3 DNA is TGCGCCAGCAGCCCTAGGACTAGCGGGGGGGCCACCGGGGAGCTGTTTTTT.

The chain couples TRBV7-9 to TRBJ2-1, with D perhaps matching TRBD2 (5 bases). The germline V gene has CDR1 SEHNR and CDR2 FQNEAQ (reference sequence). The CDR3 runs to 15 residues. Deletions cut 7 bases from V and 2 bases from J, with 15 bases between. The DNA of the CDR3 is TGTGCCAGCACCACTCTAGCCCTTACCTACAATGAGCAGTTCTTC. Translation: CASTTLALTYNEQFF.

The CDR3: CASSAGLAGGTGELFF. The CDR3 DNA reads as TGTGCCAGCAGCGCGGGACTAGCGGGAGGTACCGGGGAGCTGTTTTTT. The chain couples TRBV7-2 to TRBJ2-2, with 15 bases aligning to TRBD2. Germline assignment: CDR1 SGHTA and CDR2 FQGNSA. The ends lost 5 bases at V and 5 bases at J; junction bases unmatched: 3. This CDR3 is built from 16 residues.

This clone occurred once. The chain employs TRBV5-8 and TRBJ2-5; 8 bases match TRBD1. Germline assignment: CDR1 SGHTS and CDR2 YDEGEE. J gave up 5 bases and V 0 bases, and 6 bases lay outside the gene matches. CDR3 size: 15 residues. The CDR3 spells CASSLGRGLVETQYF. DNA for the CDR3: TGTGCCAGCAGCTTGGGCAGGGGGCTTGTGGAGACCCAGTACTTC.

This chain connects TRBV9 to TRBJ2-3; 9 positions match TRBD2. Germline V gene data show CDR1 as SGDLS and CDR2 as YYNGEE. V was clipped by 3 bases and J by 0 bases; unmatched bases: 5. The CDR3 runs 16 residues. The CDR3 nucleotides read TGTGCCAGCAGCGCGCTAGCGGGGAGTAGCACAGATACGCAGTATTTT. Its protein is CASSALAGSSTDTQYF.

This clone has a handful of counts. The chain employs TRBV9 and TRBJ1-6, with 8 bases that match TRBD1. The V and J ends lost 0 bases and 9 bases, in that order; junction bases with no gene match: 8. Germline assignment: CDR1 SGDLS and CDR2 YYNGEE. The length of the CDR3 is 16 residues. DNA for the CDR3: TGTGCCAGCAGCGTAGATCCCCGACAGGGGTTTTCACCCCTCCACTTT. Translated, it gives CASSVDPRQGFSPLHF.

The chain joins TRBV7-3 to TRBJ2-3; TRBD2 matches at 8 bases. Germline V gene sequence: CDR1 SGHTA, CDR2 FQGTGA. The CDR3 length is 16 residues. Trimming cost V 1 base and J 2 bases; bases outside gene matches: 5. The CDR3 DNA is TGTGCCAGCAGCTTAATGGGCGGGAGGAACACAGATACGCAGTATTTT. Translated: CASSLMGGRNTDTQYF.

The rearrangement uses TRBV12-3 or TRBV12-4 and TRBJ2-5; TRBD2 matches at 7 bases. V dropped 4 bases and J dropped 1; count of bases not matched to a gene: 0. The CDR3 is 13 residues long. CDR3 in amino acids: CASSSGGQETQYF. The CDR3 coding sequence is TGTGCCAGCAGTTCGGGGGGCCAAGAGACCCAGTACTTC.

V is TRBV29-1 and J is TRBJ1-1; 9 bases are shared with TRBD1. Looked up from germline, CDR1 is SQVTM and CDR2 is ANQGSEA. This CDR3 has 14 residues. With 6 bases clipped from V and 4 bases from J, the junction kept 9 bases outside the gene matches. CDR3 in amino acids: CSVVRTGESTEAFF. For the CDR3, the DNA is TGCAGCGTCGTCCGGACAGGGGAGAGCACTGAAGCTTTCTTT.

This chain links TRBV30 with TRBJ1-6, with 8 bases identical to TRBD1. The junction had 4 bases not matched to a gene; V was cut back by 2 bases and J by 13 bases. CDR3 length equals 12 residues. Germline V gives CDR1 GTSNPN, CDR2 SVGIG (reference sequence). The CDR3 nucleotides are TGTGCCTGGAGTCAGACAGGGGATCCCCTCCACTTT. Protein sequence: CAWSQTGDPLHF.

CDR3 amino acids: CATSRGRIPGTDTQYF. The CDR3 region has the DNA TGTGCCACCAGCAGAGGAAGGATTCCGGGGACAGATACGCAGTATTTT. The rearrangement uses TRBV15 and TRBJ2-3, with TRBD2 as a possible D gene (5 bases). The V end was cut by 1 base, the J end by 3 bases, with 14 bases between. Per the germline V gene, CDR1 is LNHNV and CDR2 is YYDKDF (reference sequence). The CDR3 consists of 16 residues.

The chain combines TRBV5-4 with TRBJ1-5, with 8 bases that match TRBD1. Looked up from germline, CDR1 is SGHNT and CDR2 is YYREEE (reference sequence). The CDR3 loop spans 16 amino acids. Germline trimming cut 4 bases from V and 6 bases from J; bases unmatched to any gene: 12. The CDR3 DNA reads TGTGCCAGCAGCACCGGAGGAACAGGGGGTTCTCAGCCCCAGCATTTT. It translates to CASSTGGTGGSQPQHF. The whole variable domain, remainder taken from reference TRBV5-4 and TRBJ1-5, is ETGVTQSPTHLIKTRGQQVTLRCSSQSGHNTVSWYQQALGQGPQFIFQYYREEENGRGNFPPRFSGLQFPNYSSELNVNALELDDSALYLCASSTGGTGGSQPQHFGDGTRLSIL.

The V and J genes are TRBV24-1 and TRBJ2-2; D may be TRBD2 (5 bases). V dropped 9 bases and J dropped 6 bases, with 13 bases sitting between them. The V gene's germline CDR1 is KGHDR and CDR2 SFDVKD. This CDR3 contains 13 residues. CDR3 nucleotide sequence: TGTGCCACCCGGGGTGGTGCGTCCGGGGAGCTGTTTTTT. Protein product: CATRGGASGELFF.

The chain employs TRBV9 and TRBJ2-1, with TRBD2 identical over 14 bases. Germline V gene lookup returns CDR1 SGDLS and CDR2 YYNGEE. Trimming at V came to 1 base and at J to 8 bases, leaving 8 bases not matched to a gene. The CDR3 is made up of 17 amino acids. The CDR3 nucleotides read TGTGCCAGCAGCGTACCCTCCGGGACTAGCGGGAGCTATGAGCAGTTCTTC. As protein: CASSVPSGTSGSYEQFF.

In its sample, this clone was seen a few times. The rearrangement joins TRBV3-1 (or the pseudogene TRBV3-2) to TRBJ1-2; a possible D gene is TRBD1 (5 bases). Germline V gives CDR1 LGHDT, CDR2 YNNKEL (reference sequence). V was clipped by 1 base and J by 8 bases, with 11 bases between them. CDR3 length: 13 residues. The CDR3 coding sequence is TGTGCCAGCAGCCAAGTCAGGGCTCTAGGCTACACCTTC. It specifies CASSQVRALGYTF.

This clone was found many times. The CDR3 region has the DNA TGCGCCAGCAGCCAAAGGGACAGTGGGACCGGGGAGCTGTTTTTT. Translation: CASSQRDSGTGELFF. The gene calls are TRBV5-1 and TRBJ2-2, with TRBD1 matching 7 bases. There are 15 residues in the CDR3. V lost 4 bases to trimming and J lost 5 bases; unmatched junction nucleotides: 8. CDR1 is SGHRS and CDR2 is YFSETQ in the germline V gene.

V usage is TRBV6-1 and J usage is TRBJ1-2; D not certain. V was cut by 2 bases and J by 4 bases, with 11 bases left in between. The CDR3 runs to 14 residues. Germline V gene data show CDR1 as MNHNS and CDR2 as SASEGT. Here the CDR3 reads CASSEQVRGYGYTF. The CDR3 DNA reads TGTGCCAGCAGTGAACAGGTGCGGGGCTATGGCTACACCTTC.

The chain carries TRBV4-3 and TRBJ2-1; D gene unclear. The length of the CDR3 is 13 residues. Per the germline V gene, CDR1 is LGHNA and CDR2 is YSLEER. V lost 1 base, J lost 7 bases, and 8 bases lay in between. CDR3 amino acids: CASSQARRNEQFF. In DNA, the CDR3 is TGCGCCAGCAGCCAAGCCCGTCGGAATGAGCAGTTCTTC.

The chain links TRBV11-2 to TRBJ2-7, with TRBD1 identical over 8 bases. The CDR3 consists of 13 residues. CDR1 is SGHAT, CDR2 FQNNGV, per germline. After removal of 5 bases from V and 6 bases from J, the junction contained 6 bases not matched to a gene. CDR3 sequence reads: CASSQDRVREQYF. The DNA for the CDR3 is TGTGCCAGCAGCCAGGACAGGGTACGCGAGCAGTACTTC. Looking up the rest from reference TRBV11-2 and TRBJ2-7 gives the full variable domain: EAGVAQSPRYKIIEKRQSVAFWCNPISGHATLYWYQQILGQGPKLLIQFQNNGVVDDSQLPKDRFSAERLKGVDSTLKIQPAKLEDSAVYLCASSQDRVREQYFGPGTRLTVT.

J is TRBJ1-2 and V is TRBV10-3; a weak D match, TRBD1 (5 bases). Trimming took 5 bases from V and 5 from J, leaving 18 bases between them. Germline CDR1 reads ENHRY; CDR2 reads SYGVKD. This CDR3 is built from 15 residues. The DNA of the CDR3 is TGTGCCATCAGTACACACGGAACAGGAGGGTATGGCTACACCTTC. It is translated as CAISTHGTGGYGYTF.

The J gene is TRBJ1-6, the V gene TRBV12-3 or TRBV12-4; TRBD1 might be the D (5 bases). Trimming removed 5 bases from V and 8 bases from J, with 7 bases in between. The CDR3 spans 12 residues. In DNA form, the CDR3 reads TGTGCCAGCAGTCCGACAGATTCACCCCTCCACTTT. This translates into CASSPTDSPLHF.

The chain carries TRBV2 and TRBJ2-2, with 7 bases that match TRBD2. The ends lost 7 bases at V and 1 base at J; junction bases unmatched: 6. The germline V gene encodes CDR1 SNHLY and CDR2 FYNNEI. This CDR3 is 15 amino acids long. CDR3 loop: CASNRERGNTGELFF. The CDR3 bases are TGTGCCAGCAACCGGGAGCGGGGGAACACCGGGGAGCTGTTTTTT.

The chain combines TRBV12-3 or TRBV12-4 with TRBJ1-2; perhaps TRBD1 as D (6 bases). V was pared by 6 bases and J by 4 bases, with 12 bases between. CDR3 length: 13 residues. CDR3 sequence: CASSYDRFYGYTF. The CDR3 DNA reads TGTGCCAGCAGCTACGACAGGTTCTATGGCTACACCTTC.

The chain combines TRBV3-1 (or the pseudogene TRBV3-2) with TRBJ2-7, with D maybe TRBD1 (6 bases). V lost 1 base, J lost 2 bases, and 12 bases lay in between. The CDR3 runs 15 residues. The germline V gene encodes CDR1 LGHDT and CDR2 YNNKEL (reference sequence). CDR3 DNA: TGTGCCAGCAGCCAAGGAACAGGGTCTACCTACGAGCAGTACTTC. This sequence encodes CASSQGTGSTYEQYF.

CDR3 sequence: CASSESLQGNGFF. For the CDR3, the DNA is TGTGCCAGCAGTGAGTCCTTACAGGGGAATGGTTTCTTT. This chain joins TRBV6-4 and TRBJ1-1; 7 bases match TRBD1. CDR1 MRHNA and CDR2 SNTAGT come from the germline V gene. The junction had 11 bases not matched to a gene; V was cut back by 3 bases and J by 13 bases. The CDR3 has 13 residues.

DNA for the CDR3: TGTGCCACCCAGGGCACCCCGACAGGGAATTCACCCCTCCACTTT. Its translation: CATQGTPTGNSPLHF. The rearrangement uses TRBV5-5 and TRBJ1-6, with TRBD1 matching 7 bases. Trimming at V came to 9 bases and at J to 7 bases, leaving 13 bases not matched to a gene. Germline values: CDR1 SGHKS, CDR2 YYEKEE (reference sequence). The CDR3 contains 15 residues.

The chain has TRBV6-5 and TRBJ2-5; unclear D gene. The germline V gene has CDR1 MNHEY and CDR2 SVGAGI. CDR3 length: 11 residues. The V end was cut by 7 bases, the J end by 5 bases, with 8 bases between. CDR3 region: CASKQWETQYF. In DNA form, the CDR3 reads TGTGCCAGCAAACAATGGGAGACCCAGTACTTC.

The rearrangement uses TRBV7-9 and TRBJ2-5, with TRBD1 as a possible D gene (6 bases). V lost 5 bases, J lost 2 bases, and 15 bases lay in between. The CDR3 is 15 amino acids. The germline V gene has CDR1 SEHNR and CDR2 FQNEAQ (reference sequence). The CDR3 spells CASSMRQALQETQYF. The CDR3 bases are TGTGCCAGCAGCATGAGACAGGCCCTACAAGAGACCCAGTACTTC.